This TCR beta chain stems from a study of HIV-infected children after antiretroviral therapy interruption (dated by TCRdb to about 2019). At the level of the whole study: Eight children were included: four on planned treatment interruption and four on continuous treatment, all with CD4+ count above 500 and viral load below 50 copies/ml. The interruption group had a median age of approximately 9.8 years, compared with around 8 years in the continuous treatment group. Exposure to EBV and CMV had been recorded for most participating children. Interruption-arm samples came from week 0, week 12, end of interruption (week 24 or 48), and about 3 years after study end. Continuous-treatment samples were analyzed from corresponding weeks 0, 48 and 150. Alongside measurements of thymic output, TCR repertoires of children on planned treatment interruption were compared with TCR repertoires of children on continuous antiretroviral treatment. The study at large found these results: An increase in the naive CD4+ Gini coefficient was observed by the end of treatment interruption, suggesting clonal expansion, and a return to baseline was observed by 3 years. In the naive CD4+ repertoires of PTI patients, CDR3 sharing between time points dropped after the start of interruption, while many sequences were shared between the end of interruption and 3 years later. Minor non-naive CD45RA+ populations, such as EMRA or stem memory cells, might be present among the sorted CD45RA+ naive cells. The small number of patients is a limitation of the study, so the data should be interpreted with caution.

V is cut by 4 bases and J by 5 bases, and the space between the germline ends is 19 bases. Based on the germline V gene, the CDR1 and CDR2 sequences are SGHRS and YFSETQ. The CDR3 runs 16 residues from the cysteine to the phenylalanine. Left in the record is the CDR3 DNA by itself, 48 bases read in frame from the first base. This sample's treatment or condition label indicates: PENTA 11 planned treatment interruption arm or continuous ART arm. Participants were children from the United Kingdom aged 2 to 15 years who had received at least three-drug ART for at least 24 weeks. Cryopreserved PBMCs containing at least 5 million viable cells were required, and a handful of candidate patients were excluded because of low viable PBMC yield. Naive CD4+ CD45RA+ CD45RO- T cells were FACS-sorted from thawed PBMCs on a FACSAria III cell sorter. After sorting, cells were fixed, and RNA was extracted with the RNeasy FFPE kit and then with the RNeasy Micro kit.

Preparation of the library involved 3' RACE. TCR libraries were generated from RNA by a 3' RACE protocol incorporating unique molecular identifiers so that PCR amplification bias could be corrected. As many as 12 amplicon libraries were pooled and then sequenced on an Illumina MiSeq using v2 2x250 paired-end chemistry. The original methods were these. Reads were processed with Decombinator to assign V and J genes and CDR3, with barcode-based error and PCR bias correction. Before the Gini coefficient was calculated with the R ineq package, repertoires were subsampled to the same depth. Three approaches were used to assess CDR3 similarity: GLIPH, Hamming distance and a shared triplet metric. In-frame beta chains were kept once TCRdb had trimmed the public reads at Q25 with fastp and called clones with MiXCR. Every distinct CDR3 protein forms one entry, paired with its most common genes and DNA. The V and J calls, along with clone size, are taken from TCRdb and not from the paper's own processing. Across this sample there are tens of thousands of distinct CDR3 sequences, with over 6.5% seen only once. The biggest ten clones account for more than 0.95% of the sample.

This clonotype showed up many times. Its antigen specificity is not known. Nothing much larger sits one base from this clone, and base qualities are not available. This material consisted of CD45RA+ CD4+ T cells from PBMCs, pooled from several time points, taken from a donor given antiretroviral therapy, either interrupted or continuous. This specimen's cell subset or site label, interpreted: naive CD4+ CD45RA+ CD45RO- T cells. Recombination linked TRBV5-1 to TRBJ2-1; the D segment could be TRBD2, given 6 matching bases. This TCR came from a pool of human donors with HIV. The CDR3 corresponds to CASSTGRLARNNEQFF. The DNA sequence is TGCGCCAGCAGCACTGGCAGGCTAGCGAGGAACAATGAGCAGTTCTTC.